This TCR beta chain was captured in a study of shared clonotypes between healthy human individuals. Naive CD8 cells lacked CD45RO, underwent positive selection for CCR7 and left out terminally differentiated effector memory CD45RA+ cells. Per germline, CDR1 LGHNA and CDR2 YSLEER. The length of the CDR3 is 17 residues. Trimming pared 0 bases from V and 0 bases from J, leaving 14 bases between. Clones were read by immunoSEQ multiplex PCR, and TCRdb kept only the in-frame ones, dropping some. This sample has roughly 2 million clones, with over 85% found just once. The sample consisted of naive CD8+ T cells sorted from blood. The J gene is TRBJ1-1, the V gene TRBV4-3; D is unresolved. This TCR was sampled from a young man in good health. CDR3 sequence: CASSQDVGAVMNTEAFF. For the CDR3, the DNA is TGCGCCAGCAGCCAAGACGTGGGTGCAGTTATGAACACTGAAGCTTTCTTT.